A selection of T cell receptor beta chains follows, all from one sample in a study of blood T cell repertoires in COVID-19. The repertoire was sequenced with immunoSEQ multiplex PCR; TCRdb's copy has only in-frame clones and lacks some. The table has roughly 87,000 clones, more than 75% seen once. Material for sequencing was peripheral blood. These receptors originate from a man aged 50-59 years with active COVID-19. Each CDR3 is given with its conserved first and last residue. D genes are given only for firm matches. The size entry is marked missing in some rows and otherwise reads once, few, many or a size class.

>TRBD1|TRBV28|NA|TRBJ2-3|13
TGTGCCAGCACGAAACTTCGGGGGACAGGGCAGTATTTT
CASTKLRGTGQYF
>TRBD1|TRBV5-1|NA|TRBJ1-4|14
TGCGCCAGCAGCTTCCGGGACAGGGGTGAAAAACTGTTTTTT
CASSFRDRGEKLFF
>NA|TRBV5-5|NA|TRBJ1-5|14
TGTGCCAGCAGCTTGGTATTGAGCAATCAGCCCCAGCATTTT
CASSLVLSNQPQHF
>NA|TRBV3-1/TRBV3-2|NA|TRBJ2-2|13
TGTGCCAGCAGCCAAGATAGTACCGGGGAGCTGTTTTTT
CASSQDSTGELFF
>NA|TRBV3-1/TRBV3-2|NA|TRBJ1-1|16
TGTGCCAGCAGCCAAGATCTGTGGGCGTTGAACACTGAAGCTTTCTTT
CASSQDLWALNTEAFF
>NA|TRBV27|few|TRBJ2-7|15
TGTGCCAGCAGGGGGAACAGGAGACTTTCCTACGAGCAGTACTTC
CASRGNRRLSYEQYF
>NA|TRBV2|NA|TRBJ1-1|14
TGTGCCAGCAGAGAGGACAGAAGCGGTACTGAAGCTTTCTTT
CASREDRSGTEAFF
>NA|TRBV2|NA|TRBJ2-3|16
TGTGCCAGCAGAGAAGCTGGCGGGGAGTTCACAGATACGCAGTATTTT
CASREAGGEFTDTQYF
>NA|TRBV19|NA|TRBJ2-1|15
TGTGCCAGTAGTATAGAGTCTTACCTACCGGGTGAGCAGTTCTTC
CASSIESYLPGEQFF
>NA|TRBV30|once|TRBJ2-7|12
TGTGCCTGGAATGACAGAAACTACGAGCAGTACTTC
CAWNDRNYEQYF